Below, one T cell receptor beta chain is given with its context. This entry belongs to a study of T cell changes during pregnancy in multiple sclerosis. The CDR3 has 11 residues. From germline, CDR1 is SGHTA and CDR2 FQGNSA. V dropped 1 base and J dropped 5 bases, with 3 bases sitting between them. TCRdb's table, derived via immunoSEQ multiplex PCR, lists solely in-frame clones and lacks some. The table lists 78,000 or so clones, 90% to 95% of them singletons. The receptor was isolated from a female donor with multiple sclerosis, enrolled in a pregnancy study. Sample: CD4+ T cells from peripheral blood mononuclear cells, taken before pregnancy. This chain connects TRBV7-2 to TRBJ2-7; unclear D gene. DNA for the CDR3: TGTGCCAGCAGCTTAGTAGACGAGCAGTACTTC. This gives the protein CASSLVDEQYF.